Each of the 2 T cell receptor beta chains below was sequenced from the same sample in a study of OX40 agonist ivuxolimab in advanced cancers. Sequenced by immunoSEQ multiplex PCR; TCRdb stores in-frame clones only, minus some. The sample consists of 15,000 to 20,000 clones, roughly 90% of them appearing once. Sequenced here: CD4+ or CD8+ T cells sorted from blood, sampled in a trial of the OX40 agonist ivuxolimab. The receptors were gathered from an adult with an advanced solid tumor such as melanoma, head and neck, liver or kidney cancer.

This clone has a single count. The V and J genes are TRBV28 and TRBJ2-7, with a weak D call TRBD2 (5 bases). V was cut by 7 bases and J by 5 bases, with 12 bases left in between. The CDR3 is 12 residues long. Germline values: CDR1 MDHEN, CDR2 SYDVKM. The CDR3 is CASTGDPHEQYF. The CDR3 nucleotides are TGTGCCAGCACCGGGGATCCCCACGAGCAGTACTTC.

The chain recombines TRBV29-1 with TRBJ2-4, with TRBD1 identical over 9 bases. This CDR3 comprises 16 residues. The junction had 16 bases not matched to a gene; V was cut back by 7 bases and J by 6 bases. Germline V CDR1 and CDR2: SQVTM, ANQGSEA. CDR3 loop: CSANSPGTGFGNIQYF. The CDR3 nucleotides read TGCAGCGCTAATAGTCCCGGGACAGGGTTTGGAAACATTCAGTACTTC.